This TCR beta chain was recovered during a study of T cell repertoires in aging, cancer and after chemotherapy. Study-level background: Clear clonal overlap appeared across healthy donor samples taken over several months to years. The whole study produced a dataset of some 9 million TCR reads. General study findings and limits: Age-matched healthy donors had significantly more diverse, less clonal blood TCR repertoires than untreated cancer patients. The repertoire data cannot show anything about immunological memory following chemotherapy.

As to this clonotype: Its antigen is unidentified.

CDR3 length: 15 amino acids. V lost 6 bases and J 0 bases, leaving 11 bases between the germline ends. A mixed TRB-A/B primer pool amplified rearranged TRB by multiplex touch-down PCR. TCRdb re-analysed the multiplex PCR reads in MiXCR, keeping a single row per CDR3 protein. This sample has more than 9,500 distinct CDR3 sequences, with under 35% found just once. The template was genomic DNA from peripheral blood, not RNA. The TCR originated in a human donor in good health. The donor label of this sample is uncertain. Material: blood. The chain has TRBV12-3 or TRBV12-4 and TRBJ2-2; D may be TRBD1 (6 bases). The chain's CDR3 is CASSSGTPNTGELFF. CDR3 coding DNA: TGTGCCAGCAGCTCCGGGACACCGAACACCGGGGAGCTGTTTTTT.